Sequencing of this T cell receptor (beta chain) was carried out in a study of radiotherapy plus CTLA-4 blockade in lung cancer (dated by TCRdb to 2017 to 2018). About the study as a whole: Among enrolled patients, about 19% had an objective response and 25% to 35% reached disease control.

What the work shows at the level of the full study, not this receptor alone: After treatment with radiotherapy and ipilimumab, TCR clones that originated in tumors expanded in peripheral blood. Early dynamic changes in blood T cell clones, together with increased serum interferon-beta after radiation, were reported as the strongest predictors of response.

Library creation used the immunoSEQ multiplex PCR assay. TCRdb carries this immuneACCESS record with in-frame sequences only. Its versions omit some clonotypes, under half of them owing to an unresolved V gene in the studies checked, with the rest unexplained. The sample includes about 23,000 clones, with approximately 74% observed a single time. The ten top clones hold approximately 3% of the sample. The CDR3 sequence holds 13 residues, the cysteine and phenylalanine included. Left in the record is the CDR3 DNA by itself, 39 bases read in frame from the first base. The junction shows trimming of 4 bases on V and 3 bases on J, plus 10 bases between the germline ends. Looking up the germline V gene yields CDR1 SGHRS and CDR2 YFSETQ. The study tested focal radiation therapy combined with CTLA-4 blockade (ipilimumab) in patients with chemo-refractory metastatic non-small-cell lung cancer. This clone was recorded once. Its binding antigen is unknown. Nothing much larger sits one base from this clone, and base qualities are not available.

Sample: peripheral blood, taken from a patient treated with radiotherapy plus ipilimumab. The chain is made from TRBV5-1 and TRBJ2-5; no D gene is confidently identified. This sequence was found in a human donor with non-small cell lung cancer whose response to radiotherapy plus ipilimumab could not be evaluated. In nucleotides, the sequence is TGCGCCAGCAGCATGGGCTACGAAGAGACCCAGTACTTC. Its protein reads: CASSMGYEETQYF.